The 3 T cell receptor beta chains below all came from one sample that was sequenced in a study of T cells after yellow fever vaccination (dated by TCRdb to 2018 to 2020). According to the study, the label for this sample's treatment or condition signals: live attenuated yellow fever vaccine strain. Library creation used 5' RACE. The run used an Illumina HiSeq 2500. TCRdb applied fastp at Q25 and MiXCR to the public reads, then kept only in-frame beta chains. Duplicate CDR3 protein sequences are folded into a single record with the most common DNA and genes. The table for this sample lists tens of thousands of distinct CDR3 sequences; 7.4% of them were counted only once. The leading ten clones occupy around 28% of the sample. The specimen comprised CD8+ T cells sorted from PBMCs, sampled more than 14 days after the first yellow fever vaccination. The source is a man between 18 and 35 years old who received the YFV17D yellow fever vaccine.

This clonotype was recorded many times. The gene calls are TRBV10-3 and TRBJ1-4, with 9 bases aligning to TRBD1. Per germline, CDR1 ENHRY and CDR2 SYGVKD. This CDR3 has 15 residues. J was trimmed by 0 bases and V by 10 bases; bases with no gene match: 6. The CDR3 DNA reads as TGTGCCAGCATGGGACAGGGTGCAACTAATGAAAAACTGTTTTTT. It is translated as CASMGQGATNEKLFF.

The chain uses TRBV20-1 and TRBJ2-1, with 8 bases that match TRBD2. The CDR3 is made up of 16 amino acids. The V segment lost 3 bases and the J segment 0 bases; nucleotides outside the gene matches: 7. Germline CDR1 and CDR2: DFQATT and SNEGSKA (reference sequence). The CDR3 loop reads CSARPSGGPSYNEQFF. The CDR3 DNA sequence: TGCAGTGCTAGGCCAAGCGGGGGACCCTCCTACAATGAGCAGTTCTTC.

The chain carries TRBV7-9 and TRBJ1-1, with D possibly TRBD1 on 5 matching bases. This CDR3 region has 12 residues. The V end lost 5 bases, the J end lost 4 bases, and 8 bases lay between the germline ends. Germline values: CDR1 SEHNR, CDR2 FQNEAQ (reference sequence). The CDR3 bases are TGTGCCAGCAGCGGGGCGGCCACTGAAGCTTTCTTT. This sequence encodes CASSGAATEAFF.